The 31 T cell receptor delta chains listed next were all sequenced from one sample in a study of gamma-delta T cells after stem cell transplantation. TCRdb re-identified clones in the RT-PCR reads via CATT. Here the sample spans 2,000 or so delta-chain clones, less than 0.35% being singletons. Sample: gamma-delta T cells. Every receptor here comes from a human donor. It is not recorded whose cells these are; they may come from a transplant donor.

A remark on this clone: A far larger clone is just one base off, so this is likely a read error. In the same sample, other DNA sequences code for this CDR3. V and J are TRDV2 and TRDJ3, with a possible D match to TRDD3 (5 bases). Per the germline V gene, CDR1 is GEAIGNYY and CDR2 is EKD. Trimming left V 0 bases short and J 0 bases short, with 32 bases between. CDR3 size: 25 residues. The CDR3 nucleotides are TGTGCCTGTGACACCCCTCCGACCCCTTACGTTTCGGGGGCTAATGCCTCCTGGGACACCCGACAGATGTTTTTC. Protein: CACDTPPTPYVSGANASWDTRQMFF.

With respect to this clone: One end of the junction varies from germline; a read error may be responsible. The chain links TRDV2 to TRDJ1; 8 bases agree with TRDD3. CDR3 length: 15 residues. The germline V gene has CDR1 GEAIGNYY and CDR2 EKD. The DNA of the CDR3 is TGTGCCTGTGCCACCGTCTCTGTACTGGGGGTCGAGCTCATCTTT. Translated: CACATVSVLGVELIF.

This chain connects TRDV2 to TRDJ3, with 11 positions matching TRDD3. CDR3 length: 22 amino acids. The ends lost 0 bases at V and 1 base at J; junction bases unmatched: 13. Germline V gene data show CDR1 as GEAIGNYY and CDR2 as EKD. In nucleotides, the CDR3 is TGTGCCTGTGACACCGTAGGGCTGGGGGATACCGCACAGTCCTGGGACACCCGACAGATGTTTTTC. It translates to CACDTVGLGDTAQSWDTRQMFF.

As to this clone: A far larger clone is a single base away, which makes a read error likely. In nucleotides, the CDR3 is TGTGCCTGTGACGATATTCCCGCCCCAGCTACTGGGGGATACGCGAACGATAAACCCATCTTT. Translation gives CACDDIPAPATGGYANDKPIF. The J gene is TRDJ1, the V gene TRDV2, with 13 nucleotides matching TRDD3. The CDR3 sequence is 21 residues long. Germline CDR1 and CDR2: GEAIGNYY and EKD.

Within the sample, this clone is large. In the same sample, other DNA sequences code for this CDR3. This chain links TRDV2 with TRDJ3; D is perhaps TRDD3 (6 bases). The CDR3 has 18 amino acids. Trimming cost V 0 bases and J 0 bases, with 11 bases left between them. CDR1 and CDR2 (germline): GEAIGNYY, EKD. The CDR3, as DNA: TGTGCCTGTGACACCTGGGGGGACCGCTCCTGGGACACCCGACAGATGTTTTTC. Its protein is CACDTWGDRSWDTRQMFF.

A word on this clone: This is likely an artifact of a read error, given a far larger clone one base away. The sample has other DNA sequences that encode this CDR3 too. J is TRDJ1 and V is TRDV2, with 10 bases lining up with TRDD3. Germline assignment: CDR1 GEAIGNYY and CDR2 EKD. The CDR3 covers 21 residues. The trim removed 1 base at V and 3 bases at J, leaving 22 bases unmatched. The CDR3 DNA is TGTGCCTGTGACACTGTAGGGAGTACTGGGGGATTTCGGGTCGAGGCCGATAAACTCATCTTT. Translated, it gives CACDTVGSTGGFRVEADKLIF.

With regard to this clone: It is likely a read error: a sequence one base away is far more abundant. The sample has other DNA sequences that encode this CDR3 too. The V call is TRDV2, the J call TRDJ1; no clear D gene. Germline CDR1 is GEAIGNYY and CDR2 is EKD. CDR3 length: 13 amino acids. CDR3 region: CACDTELTDKLIF. CDR3 bases: TGTGCCTGTGACACCGAGCTCACCGACAAACTCATCTTT.

By sample share, this clone is medium-sized (0.01 to 0.1%). The V call is TRDV2, the J call TRDJ1; the match to TRDD3 covers 8 bases. There are 19 residues in the CDR3. V was clipped by 0 bases and J by 0 bases; unmatched bases: 14. From germline, CDR1 is GEAIGNYY and CDR2 EKD. The CDR3 protein is CACDTLGTGGLKYTDKLIF. The CDR3 region has the DNA TGTGCCTGTGACACCCTAGGTACTGGGGGTCTTAAATACACCGATAAACTCATCTTT.

Of note for this clone: The protein TCRdb gives is from a much larger clone and does not agree with this DNA's translation at residue 8, likely a read error; the protein shown here comes from the DNA. The chain links TRDV2 to TRDJ1; D might be TRDD3 (5 bases). V shed 2 bases and J shed 0 bases, with 18 bases lying between them. Germline V gene lookup returns CDR1 GEAIGNYY and CDR2 EKD. The CDR3 sequence is 17 residues long. CDR3 loop: CACDKVLEDLNTDKLIF. The CDR3 DNA reads as TGTGCCTGTGACAAAGTACTGGAGGACCTAAACACCGATAAACTCATCTTT.

With regard to this clone: A far larger clone is one base from this, pointing to a likely read error. The J gene is TRDJ1, the V gene TRDV2, with 11 bases fitting TRDD3. This CDR3 is 15 amino acids long. Germline-derived CDR1 and CDR2 are GEAIGNYY and EKD. Here the CDR3 reads CARESLGDKDDKLIF. CDR3 DNA: TGTGCCCGTGAATCACTGGGGGATAAGGACGATAAACTCATCTTT.

V gene TRDV2 combines with J gene TRDJ1; 9 nucleotides line up with TRDD3. Per germline, CDR1 GEAIGNYY and CDR2 EKD. V lost 2 bases and J lost 0; bases outside the gene matches: 9. This CDR3 is built from 17 residues. The CDR3 DNA sequence: TGTGCCTGTGACAGACTGGGGGAACCAAAGTACACCGATAAACTCATCTTT. It is translated as CACDRLGEPKYTDKLIF.

This clone came up a few times. This DNA's translation differs at residue 15 from TCRdb's protein, which comes from a much larger clone; a read error is likely, and the protein shown is translated from the DNA. V is TRDV2 and J is TRDJ1, with 9 nucleotides matching TRDD3. In germline, CDR1 is GEAIGNYY, CDR2 EKD. This CDR3 is built from 17 residues. CDR3 nucleotide sequence: TGTGCCTGTGACAATATTTCCCCTACTGGGGGACCCGATAAACCCATCTTT. Translating gives CACDNISPTGGPDKPIF.

This clone is categorized as medium-sized (0.01 to 0.1%). This chain uses TRDV2 with TRDJ1; D not resolved. CDR3 size: 16 residues. V lost 4 bases to trimming and J lost 0 bases, with 17 bases between them. The germline CDR1 and CDR2 sequences are GEAIGNYY and EKD. In DNA form, the CDR3 reads TGTGCCTGTGAGCCCTTAACTGCTGAGTACACCGATAAACTCATCTTT. Protein sequence: CACEPLTAEYTDKLIF.

With regard to this clone: For this DNA, TCRdb reports the protein of a much larger clone, which diverges at residue 12, most likely from a read error; the protein presented here is translated directly from the DNA. Within the sample, other DNA sequences also encode this same CDR3. The chain uses TRDV2 and TRDJ1, with TRDD3 identical over 11 bases. J gave up 3 bases and V 4 bases, and 12 bases lay outside the gene matches. The CDR3 consists of 17 residues. Looked up from germline, CDR1 is GEAIGNYY and CDR2 is EKD. CDR3 bases: TGTGCCTGTGAGTACTTGGGGGATACGCTGGCCGCCGATAAACTCATCTTT. It encodes CACEYLGDTLAADKLIF.

This clone showed up just a few times. Only one base separates this from a far larger clonotype, so it likely reflects a read error. The V gene is TRDV2, the J gene TRDJ1; TRDD3 matches at 12 bases. Germline CDR1 and CDR2: GEAIGNYY and EKD. The CDR3 is made up of 19 amino acids. Written as DNA, the CDR3 is TGTGCCCGTGACACCATTCTACTGGGGGATACAGAAGGGACGGGTAAACTCATCTTT. Amino acid sequence: CARDTILLGDTEGTGKLIF.

In its sample, this clone is large. Compared with germline, one end of the junction differs, possibly owing to a read error. This chain links TRDV2 with TRDJ3; 8 positions match TRDD3. Germline-derived CDR1 and CDR2 are GEAIGNYY and EKD. This CDR3 has 18 residues. The CDR3 DNA sequence: TGTGCCTGTGACAGCTGGGGGAACGACCCCTGGGACACCCGACAGACGTTTTTC. It yields the protein CACDSWGNDPWDTRQTFF.

This clone counts as large (0.1 to 1%). This sample also contains other DNA sequences that code for the same CDR3. J is TRDJ1 and V is TRDV2, with 9 bases identical to TRDD3. The CDR3 loop spans 17 amino acids. J was trimmed by 3 bases and V by 2 bases; bases with no gene match: 12. CDR1 is GEAIGNYY and CDR2 is EKD in the germline V gene. For the CDR3, the DNA is TGTGCCTGTGACAATATTTCCCCTACTGGGGGACCCGATAAACTCATCTTT. This codes for CACDNISPTGGPDKLIF.

This clone has a handful of counts. The TCRdb protein, from a much larger clone, departs from this DNA's translation at residue 10, likely by read error; the protein shown derives from the DNA. The chain links TRDV2 to TRDJ1; TRDD3 matches 12 bases. The CDR3 sequence is 17 residues long. Germline V gene sequence: CDR1 GEAIGNYY, CDR2 EKD. Losses at the gene ends were 1 base for V and 0 bases for J; bases not matched to a gene: 5. In DNA, the CDR3 is TGTGCCTGTGACACACTGGGGGATACAACAAACACCGATAAACTCATCTTT. It is translated as CACDTLGDTTNTDKLIF.

This clone counts as large. This chain links TRDV2 with TRDJ3, with 11 bases aligning to TRDD3. CDR3 length equals 22 residues. Germline CDR1 and CDR2: GEAIGNYY and EKD. With 4 bases clipped from V and 2 bases from J, the junction kept 18 bases outside the gene matches. The CDR3 DNA reads as TGTGCCTGTGATACACCAGGTGGGGGATACGCGATGAAGCCCTGGGACACCCGACAGATGTTTTTC. Translating gives CACDTPGGGYAMKPWDTRQMFF.

Concerning this clone: A far more abundant clone sits one base away, making this likely a read error. Other DNA sequences in this specimen translate into the identical CDR3. V usage is TRDV2 and J usage is TRDJ1; 8 bases are a match to TRDD3. This CDR3 contains 17 residues. Per germline, CDR1 GEAIGNYY and CDR2 EKD. Losses at the gene ends were 0 bases for V and 2 bases for J; bases not matched to a gene: 10. CDR3 DNA sequence: TGTGCCTGTGACACCGTAGGTGGGGGATTAGATACCGATAAACTCATCTTT. This translates into CACDTVGGGLDTDKLIF.

In regard to this clone: TCRdb attributes to this sequence the protein of a much larger clone, which differs from the DNA translation at residue 3; a read error is likely, and the protein displayed is translated from the DNA. This chain joins TRDV2 and TRDJ1; D ambiguous. Looked up from germline, CDR1 is GEAIGNYY and CDR2 is EKD. This CDR3 is built from 19 residues. The CDR3 coding sequence is TGTGCCCGTGACACGGTAACGAATGGTGTGGAGACGTACACCGATAAACTCATCTTT. The encoded protein is CARDTVTNGVETYTDKLIF.

This clone turned up a few times. This DNA's translation and the protein TCRdb lists, from a much larger clone, do not match at residue 10, likely due to a read error; the protein shown is translated from the DNA. This rearrangement joins TRDV2 to TRDJ1; D unclear. CDR1 is GEAIGNYY, CDR2 EKD, per germline. This CDR3 contains 13 residues. The CDR3 region is CACDTELTDRLIF. The CDR3 nucleotides are TGTGCCTGTGACACCGAGCTCACCGATAGACTCATCTTT.

The sample holds a few counts of this clone. A far more abundant clone sits one base away, making this likely a read error. The V and J genes are TRDV2 and TRDJ1, with 8 positions matching TRDD3. The CDR3 is made up of 17 amino acids. Germline assignment: CDR1 GEAIGNYY and CDR2 EKD. The CDR3 DNA reads as TGTGCCTGTGACACCGTAGGTGGGGGATTAGACACCGATAAACCCATCTTT. Protein: CACDTVGGGLDTDKPIF.

With respect to this clone: The protein TCRdb lists belongs to a much larger clone and differs from this DNA's translation at residue 12, which points to a read error; the protein shown is made from the DNA. The chain carries TRDV2 and TRDJ1; 12 bases align to TRDD3. CDR3 size: 18 residues. The V and J ends lost 3 bases and 1 base, in that order; junction bases with no gene match: 11. Germline loops: CDR1 GEAIGNYY, CDR2 EKD. CDR3 region: CACDPLGDTLPRTDKLIF. In nucleotides, the CDR3 is TGTGCCTGTGACCCACTGGGGGATACCCTCCCACGCACCGATAAACTCATCTTT.

Turning to this clone: This DNA's translation differs at residue 3 from TCRdb's protein, which comes from a much larger clone; a read error is likely, and the protein shown is translated from the DNA. The genes are TRDV2 and TRDJ1; 11 bases align to TRDD3. CDR3 length equals 15 residues. CDR1 and CDR2 from the germline V gene are GEAIGNYY and EKD. The CDR3, as DNA: TGTGCCCGTGACCCACTGGGGGATAGGACCGATAAACTCATCTTT. Its protein product is CARDPLGDRTDKLIF.

This clone is medium-sized (0.01 to 0.1%) within its sample. The rearrangement uses TRDV2 and TRDJ2; D not certain. Germline CDR1 GEAIGNYY, CDR2 EKD. The V end was cut by 0 bases, the J end by 2 bases, with 24 bases between. This CDR3 comprises 20 residues. The CDR3 DNA is TGTGCCTGTGACACCGTAGGCCAGCACCATCTGGAGCGCTTGACAGCACAACTCTTCTTT. Protein sequence: CACDTVGQHHLERLTAQLFF.

About this clone itself: Given a far larger clone just one base away, this is likely a sequencing read error. Other DNA sequences in this sample translate to the same CDR3. This chain uses TRDV2 with TRDJ1, with 9 bases aligning to TRDD3. The germline V gene has CDR1 GEAIGNYY and CDR2 EKD. The CDR3 covers 19 residues. The CDR3 loop reads CACDTMSTGGHKYTDKLIF. DNA of the CDR3: TGTGCCTGTGACACCATGAGTACTGGGGGACATAAGTACACCGATAAACTCATCTTC.

In its sample, this clone ranks as large. In the same sample, other DNA sequences code for this CDR3. The J gene is TRDJ1, the V gene TRDV2; D ambiguous. The CDR3 covers 16 residues. Germline loops: CDR1 GEAIGNYY, CDR2 EKD. V lost 0 bases to trimming and J lost 0 bases, with 13 bases between them. CDR3 DNA: TGTGCCTGTGACACCGTCCTGGCTGGAGACACCGATAAACTCATCTTT. Translation gives CACDTVLAGDTDKLIF.

Details on this clone: TCRdb's entry gives the protein of a much larger clone, which mismatches this DNA's translation at residue 4, likely from a read error; the protein reported here is translated from the DNA. J is TRDJ1 and V is TRDV2, with 10 bases that match TRDD3. The CDR3 extends over 15 amino acids. The V gene's germline CDR1 is GEAIGNYY and CDR2 EKD. CDR3 loop: CACGTVSLGDNFLIF. The CDR3 DNA follows: TGTGCCTGTGGCACCGTCTCTCTGGGGGATAATTTTCTCATCTTT.

This clone is large (0.1 to 1%). The sample holds other DNA sequences that translate to the same CDR3. The chain is built from TRDV2 and TRDJ3, with D maybe TRDD3 (5 bases). CDR1 and CDR2 (germline): GEAIGNYY, EKD. The length of the CDR3 is 19 residues. Trimming took off 1 base at V and 0 bases at J, with 15 bases between the two ends. CDR3 in DNA: TGTGCCTGTGACACTGTACTGGTGACCAACTCCTGGGACACCCGACAGATGTTTTTC. It codes for CACDTVLVTNSWDTRQMFF.

Only a few counts were recorded for this clone. The translation of this DNA and the TCRdb protein of a much larger clone differ at residue 5, probably owing to a read error; the protein shown here is translated from the DNA. The rearrangement links TRDV2 to TRDJ1; D gene uncertain. Germline V gives CDR1 GEAIGNYY, CDR2 EKD. Trimming stripped 3 bases from V and 2 bases from J, with 15 bases between. This CDR3 comprises 15 residues. The CDR3 DNA follows: TGTGCCTGTGACGCCGCGGCCACAAGGACCGATAAACTCATCTTT. This translates into CACDAAATRTDKLIF.